This is a list of T cell receptor beta chains from one sample in a study of PD-1 blockade in classical Hodgkin lymphoma. Profiled with immunoSEQ multiplex PCR; TCRdb holds only in-frame clones, not every one. This repertoire shows 15,000 or so clones, about nine tenths found once; its top ten account for under 20%. Specimen: CD8+ T cells from blood, collected before the fourth cycle of nivolumab. Receptors originate from a human donor with classical Hodgkin lymphoma. Each CDR3 is given with its conserved first and last residue. The order of the fields is D gene, clone size, V gene, J gene, CDR3 DNA, CDR3 protein. The D gene is left open where the match is weak. Size values are once, few and many counts, or a class for expanded clones, and some rows have none.

TRBD2	NA	TRBV7-9	TRBJ2-7	TGTGCCAGCAGCTCATCCGCGGGGGTTTTGGCGGGGGAGCAGTACTTC	CASSSSAGVLAGEQYF
TRBD2	once	TRBV28	TRBJ2-5	TGTGCCAGCAGTTTTCTAGCGGATAACCAAGAGACCCAGTACTTC	CASSFLADNQETQYF
TRBD1	NA	TRBV9	TRBJ2-2	TGTGCCAGCAGCACCCGGGACAGGGACTTCACCGGGGAGCTGTTTTTT	CASSTRDRDFTGELFF
NA	few	TRBV7-9	TRBJ1-1	TGTGCCAGCAGCTCGTTGTTGAACACTGAAGCTTTCTTT	CASSSLLNTEAFF
NA	NA	TRBV7-9	TRBJ2-7	TGTGCCAGCAGCCCTTGGCGGGGCGGGACGAGCTCCTACGAGCAGTACTTC	CASSPWRGGTSSYEQYF
NA	NA	TRBV30	TRBJ1-1	TGTGCCTGGAGTGAGGGGGGACTAATGAACACTGAAGCTTTCTTT	CAWSEGGLMNTEAFF
TRBD1	NA	TRBV19	TRBJ2-3	TGTGCCAGTAGTACATACCGGGACAGGGGAGATACGCAGTATTTT	CASSTYRDRGDTQYF
TRBD2	NA	TRBV4-2	TRBJ2-5	TGTGCCAGCAGCCACGCTCTTAGCGGGAGTGGAGAGACCCAGTACTTC	CASSHALSGSGETQYF
NA	once	TRBV5-6	TRBJ2-7	TGTGCCAGCAGCTTGGTAGGAGGGCCCCCCTACGAGCAGTACTTC	CASSLVGGPPYEQYF
NA	NA	TRBV11-2	TRBJ2-5	TGTGCCAGCAGCGGGGGCTATGCGGTCCTCAAAGAGACCCAGTACTTC	CASSGGYAVLKETQYF
NA	NA	TRBV21-1	TRBJ2-7	TGTGCCAGCAGCAAAGTTCCGGGGCCTCCGACCTACGAGCAGTACTTC	CASSKVPGPPTYEQYF
NA	few	TRBV6-1	TRBJ2-7	TGTGCCAGCAGCCGAAACCGGGCCTCTTATATAGAGCAGTACTTC	CASSRNRASYIEQYF
NA	NA	TRBV14	TRBJ2-7	TGTGCCAGCAGCCAAGAACTAACCCCCTACGAGCAGTACTTC	CASSQELTPYEQYF
NA	NA	TRBV29-1	TRBJ2-7	TGCAGCGTCCGGACAGCTTACGAGCAGTACTTC	CSVRTAYEQYF
NA	NA	TRBV28	TRBJ2-2	TGTGCCAGCGGTTCAACTACCGGGATCTGGCCCGGGGAGCTGTTTTTT	CASGSTTGIWPGELFF
NA	once	TRBV27	TRBJ1-5	TGTGCCAGCAGTTTTCAGGGAGGCAATCAGCCCCAGCATTTT	CASSFQGGNQPQHF
NA	few	TRBV6-1	TRBJ1-2	TGTGCCAGCAGTGAATCTGGCTACACCTTC	CASSESGYTF
NA	NA	TRBV7-9	TRBJ1-6	TGTGCCAGCAGCATCGAGAGTTCACCCCTCCACTTT	CASSIESSPLHF
NA	NA	TRBV5-4	TRBJ2-7	TGTGCCAGCAGCCCCGGGCGGGGCCCTAACTACGAGCAGTACTTC	CASSPGRGPNYEQYF
TRBD1	NA	TRBV25-1	TRBJ1-2	TGTGCCAGCAGTGAATTCTCTACAGGGGGCAGGGACTATGGCTACACCTTC	CASSEFSTGGRDYGYTF
NA	NA	TRBV12-5	TRBJ2-5	TGTGCTAGTGGACTTGGGGAGACCCAGTACTTC	CASGLGETQYF
NA	NA	TRBV19	TRBJ2-7	TGTGCCAGTAGTGCGACAGGCCCTTGGGAGCAGTACTTC	CASSATGPWEQYF